One sample yielded the 29 T cell receptor beta chains listed below, sequenced in a study of beta chain features in type 1 diabetes. Since all of the isolated RNA was reverse transcribed, expressed TCRB transcripts were what got sequenced. Clones were sequenced by immunoSEQ multiplex PCR, and TCRdb holds only the in-frame ones, with some missing. The sample records about 360,000 clones, around an eighth being singletons. The sample consisted of naive CD4+ T cells from blood. Receptor source: a man younger than 30 in good health.

This chain links TRBV27 with TRBJ2-7; the D is unclear. This CDR3 has 13 amino acids. Trimming shortened V by 2 bases and J by 7 bases, and 12 bases separated the two germline ends. Germline loops: CDR1 MNHEY, CDR2 SMNVEV (reference sequence). This CDR3 is CASSLGRRGEQYF. The CDR3 bases are TGTGCCAGCAGTTTAGGCAGGCGTGGAGAGCAGTACTTC.

This clone appeared a few times. This rearrangement joins TRBV11-2 to TRBJ2-3; 8 nucleotides align to TRBD1. V shed 1 base and J 6 bases; nucleotides not matched to a gene: 6. The germline V gene has CDR1 SGHAT and CDR2 FQNNGV. This CDR3 has 15 residues. The CDR3 is CASSLVQGAPDTQYF. CDR3 coding DNA: TGTGCCAGCAGCTTAGTCCAGGGGGCGCCTGATACGCAGTATTTT.

The chain links TRBV15 to TRBJ1-2, with D hard to call. This CDR3 spans 14 amino acids. CDR1 and CDR2 (germline): LNHNV, YYDKDF (reference sequence). The V end lost 0 bases, the J end lost 4 bases, and 9 bases lay between the germline ends. CDR3 in DNA: TGTGCCACCAGCAGAGATCGAGGGATCTATGGCTACACCTTC. This translates into CATSRDRGIYGYTF.

This chain uses TRBV2 with TRBJ2-7; D remains ambiguous. Per the germline V gene, CDR1 is SNHLY and CDR2 is FYNNEI. Trimming cost V 1 base and J 3 bases, with 7 bases left between them. CDR3 length equals 13 residues. CDR3 DNA sequence: TGTGCCAGCAGTGAAGAACTAAACTACGAGCAGTACTTC. Translated: CASSEELNYEQYF.

J is TRBJ2-3 and V is TRBV7-2; D perhaps matches TRBD2 (6 bases). Germline-derived CDR1 and CDR2 are SGHTA and FQGNSA. This CDR3 comprises 16 residues. Trimming removed 7 bases from V and 4 bases from J, with 21 bases in between. CDR3 coding DNA: TGTGCCAGCATCATTGAGCCACTAGCCCTCCCAGATACGCAGTATTTT. Translation gives CASIIEPLALPDTQYF.

The chain links TRBV7-3 to TRBJ2-3; 7 nucleotides align to TRBD1. V was clipped by 5 bases and J by 3 bases; unmatched bases: 8. The CDR3 totals 15 residues. Per the germline V gene, CDR1 is SGHTA and CDR2 is FQGTGA. CDR3 loop: CASSPRGQTTDTQYF. The CDR3 DNA reads as TGTGCCAGCAGCCCGAGGGGACAGACGACAGATACGCAGTATTTT.

This clone came up a few times. The V call is TRBV25-1, the J call TRBJ2-7, with D perhaps matching TRBD2 (6 bases). The CDR3 length is 15 residues. Trimming cost V 6 bases and J 2 bases, with 17 bases left between them. From germline, CDR1 is MGHDK and CDR2 SYGVNS. CDR3 in amino acids: CASSEVEGRPYEQYF. The CDR3 DNA follows: TGTGCCAGCAGCGAAGTGGAGGGACGGCCCTACGAGCAGTACTTC.

CDR3 sequence: CASSSGQGYTEAFF. For the CDR3, the DNA is TGTGCCAGCAGTTCGGGACAGGGGTACACTGAAGCTTTCTTT. The chain has TRBV28 and TRBJ1-1; 10 bases fit TRBD1. Germline V gene data show CDR1 as MDHEN and CDR2 as SYDVKM. The CDR3 runs to 14 residues. The trim removed 4 bases at V and 3 bases at J, leaving 2 bases unmatched.

This clone appeared a few times. The CDR3, as DNA: TGTGCCAGCAGACAGACAATAAACACCGGGGAGCTGTTTTTT. Translating it yields CASRQTINTGELFF. This chain joins TRBV14 and TRBJ2-2; D gene uncertain. The CDR3 contains 14 residues. V shed 6 bases and J shed 2 bases, with 10 bases lying between them. CDR1 is SGHDN, CDR2 FVKESK, per germline.

The rearrangement links TRBV19 to TRBJ2-2; weak D call: TRBD2 (6 bases). Germline V gene data show CDR1 as LNHDA and CDR2 as SQIVND (reference sequence). With 6 bases removed from V and 2 bases from J, the gap between germline ends came to 13 bases. CDR3 length: 15 amino acids. The CDR3 sequence is CASRWDWTNTGELFF. The DNA for the CDR3 is TGTGCCAGTAGATGGGACTGGACAAACACCGGGGAGCTGTTTTTT. Full variable domain (missing parts from reference TRBV19 and TRBJ2-2): DGGITQSPKYLFRKEGQNVTLSCEQNLNHDAMYWYRQDPGQGLRLIYYSQIVNDFQKGDIAEGYSVSREKKESFPLTVTSAQKNPTAFYLCASRWDWTNTGELFFGEGSRLTVL.

The chain has TRBV7-2 and TRBJ2-5, with 11 bases lining up with TRBD2. V lost 3 bases, J lost 4 bases, and 1 base stayed unmatched. This CDR3 spans 14 amino acids. Germline CDR1 is SGHTA and CDR2 is FQGNSA. The CDR3 bases are TGTGCCAGCAGCTTTAGCGGGGGGGCAGAGACCCAGTACTTC. Translation gives CASSFSGGAETQYF. Complete variable domain (other parts from reference TRBV7-2 and TRBJ2-5): GAGVSQSPSNKVTEKGKDVELRCDPISGHTALYWYRQSLGQGLEFLIYFQGNSAPDKSGLPSDRFSAERTGGSVSTLTIQRTQQEDSAVYLCASSFSGGAETQYFGPGTRLLVL.

This clone was recorded a few times. This chain connects TRBV19 to TRBJ2-1; D perhaps matches TRBD2 (6 bases). Germline assignment: CDR1 LNHDA and CDR2 SQIVND (reference sequence). The V end was cut by 4 bases, the J end by 7 bases, with 17 bases between. CDR3 length: 15 residues. This CDR3 reads CASSTSGTGGNEQFF. DNA of the CDR3: TGTGCCAGTAGTACCTCAGGGACTGGGGGAAATGAGCAGTTCTTC. The variable domain in full, with the rest retrieved from reference TRBV19 and TRBJ2-1, is DGGITQSPKYLFRKEGQNVTLSCEQNLNHDAMYWYRQDPGQGLRLIYYSQIVNDFQKGDIAEGYSVSREKKESFPLTVTSAQKNPTAFYLCASSTSGTGGNEQFFGPGTRLTVL.

The chain is built from TRBV7-2 and TRBJ2-7, with a tentative D call TRBD1 (6 bases). The germline V and J ends were trimmed by 1 base and 3 bases, with 10 bases remaining between them. The CDR3 is 14 residues long. The germline V gene has CDR1 SGHTA and CDR2 FQGNSA. The CDR3 protein is CASSLGGQVYEQYF. In DNA, the CDR3 is TGTGCCAGCAGCTTAGGGGGACAAGTCTACGAGCAGTACTTC.

The chain combines TRBV28 with TRBJ1-5; D not resolved. The germline gives CDR1 MDHEN, CDR2 SYDVKM. CDR3 length equals 14 residues. Trimming left V 6 bases short and J 6 bases short, with 15 bases between. The CDR3 protein is CASSPLSSVQPQHF. In DNA form, the CDR3 reads TGTGCCAGCAGCCCCTTAAGTAGTGTTCAGCCCCAGCATTTT.

CDR3: CASSLRVVRQGSYEQYF. The CDR3 bases are TGTGCCAGCAGCTTACGGGTTGTTCGGCAGGGCTCCTACGAGCAGTACTTC. The chain is built from TRBV7-2 and TRBJ2-7, with D possibly matching TRBD1 (5 bases). V was clipped by 2 bases and J by 0 bases, with 17 bases between them. The CDR3 contains 17 residues. Germline V CDR1 and CDR2: SGHTA, FQGNSA. Complete variable domain (other parts from reference TRBV7-2 and TRBJ2-7): GAGVSQSPSNKVTEKGKDVELRCDPISGHTALYWYRQSLGQGLEFLIYFQGNSAPDKSGLPSDRFSAERTGGSVSTLTIQRTQQEDSAVYLCASSLRVVRQGSYEQYFGPGTRLTVT.

CDR3 sequence (DNA): TGTGCCATCCGTCGGAAGGCGGGCTACGAGCAGTACTTC. This sequence encodes CAIRRKAGYEQYF. The chain employs TRBV2 and TRBJ2-7, with a tentative D call TRBD2 (5 bases). V shed 10 bases and J shed 3 bases, with 16 bases lying between them. The CDR3 is made up of 13 amino acids. From germline, CDR1 is SNHLY and CDR2 FYNNEI. The full variable domain, its missing parts supplied by reference TRBV2 and TRBJ2-7, is EPEVTQTPSHQVTQMGQEVILRCVPISNHLYFYWYRQILGQKVEFLVSFYNNEISEKSEIFDDQFSVERPDGSNFTLKIRSTKLEDSAMYFCAIRRKAGYEQYFGPGTRLTVT.

V gene TRBV7-9 combines with J gene TRBJ2-1; D perhaps matches TRBD1 (6 bases). Germline V gene lookup returns CDR1 SEHNR and CDR2 FQNEAQ (reference sequence). V was pared by 5 bases and J by 6 bases, with 11 bases between. CDR3 size: 13 residues. Written as DNA, the CDR3 is TGTGCCAGCAGCCCTGGGACATTCAATGAGCAGTTCTTC. Residues: CASSPGTFNEQFF.

Only a few counts were recorded for this clone. CDR3 in DNA: TGTGCCAGCACCCTCCGGGGGGCGGACGGCTACACCTTC. It encodes CASTLRGADGYTF. This rearrangement joins TRBV27 to TRBJ1-2, with TRBD1 as a possible D gene (6 bases). Per germline, CDR1 MNHEY and CDR2 SMNVEV (reference sequence). V lost 7 bases and J lost 8, with 17 bases in between. The CDR3 is 13 residues long.

The chain carries TRBV15 and TRBJ2-7, with a possible D match to TRBD2 (5 bases). The CDR3 loop spans 13 amino acids. The ends were cut back, 0 bases at V and 5 bases at J, with 8 bases in the middle. Germline V gives CDR1 LNHNV, CDR2 YYDKDF (reference sequence). CDR3: CATSRDRGHEQYF. DNA of the CDR3: TGTGCCACCAGCAGAGATAGAGGGCACGAGCAGTACTTC.

This clone was found a few times. The chain joins TRBV4-3 to TRBJ2-5; D gene uncertain. Germline CDR1 and CDR2: LGHNA and YSLEER. There are 13 residues in the CDR3. V lost 1 base to trimming and J lost 5 bases, with 8 bases between them. The CDR3 DNA reads TGCGCCAGCAGCCAAGCTAGAACGGAGACCCAGTACTTC. It specifies CASSQARTETQYF.

This clone was recorded a few times. V gene TRBV6-1 combines with J gene TRBJ1-5; D is perhaps TRBD1 (6 bases). CDR1 is MNHNS, CDR2 SASEGT, per germline. Trimming pared 8 bases from V and 1 base from J, leaving 15 bases between. This CDR3 comprises 15 residues. The CDR3 sequence is CASDLPGASNQPQHF. In DNA, the CDR3 is TGTGCCAGCGACCTGCCAGGGGCCAGCAATCAGCCCCAGCATTTT.

In its sample, this clone was seen a few times. The CDR3 is CASSLAGVVYNEQFF. The CDR3 DNA reads TGCGCCAGCAGCTTAGCGGGAGTTGTCTACAATGAGCAGTTCTTC. The chain links TRBV5-1 to TRBJ2-1, with 8 positions matching TRBD2. The germline gives CDR1 SGHRS, CDR2 YFSETQ. V trimming: 2 bases; J trimming: 3 bases; junction bases outside the gene matches: 4. CDR3 length: 15 amino acids. Using reference TRBV5-1 and TRBJ2-1 for the parts outside the CDR3, the full variable domain is KAGVTQTPRYLIKTRGQQVTLSCSPISGHRSVSWYQQTPGQGLQFLFEYFSETQRNKGNFPGRFSGRQFSNSRSEMNVSTLELGDSALYLCASSLAGVVYNEQFFGPGTRLTVL.

The chain carries TRBV4-3 and TRBJ1-2; D remains unclear. The germline gives CDR1 LGHNA, CDR2 YSLEER. V was pared by 0 bases and J by 6 bases, with 8 bases between. This CDR3 is built from 13 residues. In DNA form, the CDR3 reads TGCGCCAGCAGCCAAGATGGAGTGGATGGCTACACCTTC. It translates to CASSQDGVDGYTF.

The chain joins TRBV28 to TRBJ2-1; perhaps TRBD1 as D (5 bases). The V and J ends lost 6 bases and 9 bases respectively, with 12 bases between them. CDR1 and CDR2 (germline): MDHEN, SYDVKM. CDR3 length: 12 residues. The CDR3: CASSPTVREQFF. CDR3 DNA sequence: TGTGCCAGCAGCCCGACAGTACGTGAGCAGTTCTTC.

This chain uses TRBV5-4 with TRBJ2-2; TRBD1 agrees at 8 bases. The CDR3 has 16 amino acids. Trimming took 2 bases from V and 3 from J; bases not matched to a gene: 6. Germline CDR1 is SGHNT and CDR2 is YYREEE (reference sequence). The CDR3 nucleotides read TGTGCCAGCAGCTTCGGACAGGGTGGATACACCGGGGAGCTGTTTTTT. It is translated as CASSFGQGGYTGELFF.

The chain has TRBV15 and TRBJ1-3; no definite D call. V was trimmed by 6 bases and J by 2 bases, leaving 11 bases between them. Germline V gives CDR1 LNHNV, CDR2 YYDKDF (reference sequence). The CDR3 is 14 amino acids. The CDR3 protein is CATSIDYAGNTIYF. The CDR3 DNA is TGTGCCACCAGTATCGACTACGCTGGAAACACCATATATTTT.

The chain joins TRBV11-3 to TRBJ2-5; D is undetermined. V lost 7 bases to trimming and J lost 4 bases, with 13 bases between them. Germline CDR1 SGHNT, CDR2 YENEEA. CDR3 length equals 13 residues. CDR3 region: CASTSGEGETQYF. For the CDR3, the DNA is TGTGCCAGCACCTCGGGTGAAGGAGAGACCCAGTACTTC.

This rearrangement joins TRBV25-1 to TRBJ1-2, with a tentative D call TRBD1 (6 bases). Germline V gives CDR1 MGHDK, CDR2 SYGVNS. V was clipped by 4 bases and J by 0 bases, with 12 bases between them. The CDR3 is 15 residues long. For the CDR3, the DNA is TGTGCCAGCAGTGTTTCAGGGGATACTAACTATGGCTACACCTTC. It encodes CASSVSGDTNYGYTF.

There are a few counts of this clone. The chain joins TRBV9 to TRBJ2-2; perhaps TRBD2 as D (6 bases). The CDR3 is made up of 13 amino acids. V was shortened by 2 bases and J by 7 bases, with 9 bases between the two germline ends. Looked up from germline, CDR1 is SGDLS and CDR2 is YYNGEE. CDR3 nucleotide sequence: TGTGCCAGCAGCGTCCGGGGGAACGGGGAGCTGTTTTTT. This codes for CASSVRGNGELFF.